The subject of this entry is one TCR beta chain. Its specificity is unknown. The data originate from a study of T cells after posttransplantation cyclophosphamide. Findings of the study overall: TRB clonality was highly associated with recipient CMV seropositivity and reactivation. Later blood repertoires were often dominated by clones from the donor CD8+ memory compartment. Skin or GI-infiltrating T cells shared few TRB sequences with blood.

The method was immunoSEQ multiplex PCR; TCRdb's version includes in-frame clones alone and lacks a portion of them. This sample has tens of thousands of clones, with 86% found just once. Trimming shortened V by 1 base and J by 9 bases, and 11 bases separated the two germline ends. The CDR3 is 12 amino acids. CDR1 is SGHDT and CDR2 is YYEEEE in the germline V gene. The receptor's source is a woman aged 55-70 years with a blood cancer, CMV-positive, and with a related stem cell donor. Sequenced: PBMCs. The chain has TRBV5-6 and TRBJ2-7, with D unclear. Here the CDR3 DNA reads TGTGCCAGCAGCTTGACTGGCCGCGGGCAGTACTTC. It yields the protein CASSLTGRGQYF.